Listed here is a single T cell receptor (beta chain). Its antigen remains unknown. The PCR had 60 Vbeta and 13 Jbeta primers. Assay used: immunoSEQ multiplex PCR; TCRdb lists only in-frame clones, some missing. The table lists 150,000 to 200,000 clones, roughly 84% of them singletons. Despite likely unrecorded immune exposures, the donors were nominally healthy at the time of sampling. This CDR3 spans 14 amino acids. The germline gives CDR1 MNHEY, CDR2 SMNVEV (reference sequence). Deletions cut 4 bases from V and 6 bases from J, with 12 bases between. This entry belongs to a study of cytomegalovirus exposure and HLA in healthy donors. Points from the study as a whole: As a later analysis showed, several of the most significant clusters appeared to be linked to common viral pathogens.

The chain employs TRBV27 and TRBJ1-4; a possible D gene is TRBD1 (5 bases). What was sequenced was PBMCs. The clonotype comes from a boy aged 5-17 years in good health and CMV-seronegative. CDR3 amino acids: CASSSGVWDEKLFF. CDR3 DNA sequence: TGTGCCAGCAGTTCGGGGGTGTGGGATGAAAAACTGTTTTTT.